The rows below give T cell receptor beta chains drawn from one sample of a study of T cell responses to AZD1222 COVID-19 vaccine. Repertoires were generated with immunoSEQ multiplex PCR, while TCRdb's copy carries only in-frame clones and drops some. The sample lists fewer than 110,000 clones; 70% to 90% were seen once. The input for sequencing was peripheral blood, taken on day 0 of AZD1222 vaccination. The receptors shown here come from an adult in good health. The CDR3 runs from the conserved cysteine through the conserved F or W. The D gene is left open where the match is weak. Only part of the rows carry a size: once, few, many, or a class if the clone is expanded.

d_call clone_size cdr3_length j_call v_call cdr3_nt cdr3_aa
TRBD2 - 18 TRBJ2-1 TRBV7-6 TGTGCCAGCAGCTTAGTAGTAAGGACTAGCGGGGTATACAATGAGCAGTTCTTC CASSLVVRTSGVYNEQFF
TRBD1 few 14 TRBJ2-2 TRBV29-1 TGCAGCGGGAGGTCGGACAGGGCCGGCGGGGAGCTGTTTTTT CSGRSDRAGGELFF
TRBD1 - 15 TRBJ1-2 TRBV19 TGTGCCAGTTTTTTCAAACCGGGACAGGGGGTTGGCTACACCTTC CASFFKPGQGVGYTF
- - 15 TRBJ1-1 TRBV7-2 TGTGCCTGTAAATTGGGGGGGCTGCCGAACACTGAAGCTTTCTTT CACKLGGLPNTEAFF
TRBD1 - 12 TRBJ2-7 TRBV2 TGTGCCAGCAAAGCGACAGGGCCCGAGCAGTACTTC CASKATGPEQYF
TRBD2 - 17 TRBJ2-7 TRBV6-2/TRBV6-3 TGTGCCAGCAGCTCACTCGGGGGGGACTTACTGGCCTACGAGCAGTACTTC CASSSLGGDLLAYEQYF
- - 13 TRBJ1-1 TRBV19 TGTGCCAGTAGTATTTTGGGGGGCACTGAAGCTTTCTTT CASSILGGTEAFF
- once 14 TRBJ2-1 TRBV18 TGTGCCAGCTCACCAGGTAGCCGGAATGATGAGCAGTTCTTC CASSPGSRNDEQFF
TRBD2 - 16 TRBJ2-2 TRBV5-1 TGCGCCAGCAGCTTGGTACTAGCGGGAGCGGCCGGGGAGCTGTTTTTT CASSLVLAGAAGELFF
TRBD1 - 14 TRBJ1-6 TRBV2 TGTGCCAGCAGTGTGACAGGGGAGAATTCACCCCTCCACTTT CASSVTGENSPLHF
TRBD2 few 16 TRBJ2-7 TRBV7-6 TGTGCCAGCAGCCGAGCCGGGACTAGCGGCGCTAGAGAGCAGTACTTC CASSRAGTSGAREQYF
- once 21 TRBJ2-3 TRBV21-1 TGTGCCAGCAGCAAAGCCCCTGGGGGGGCCCCGAGGGCCTATAGCACAGATACGCAGTATTTT CASSKAPGGAPRAYSTDTQYF
- once 18 TRBJ1-5 TRBV27 TGTGCCAGCAGTCCTAGGAGGGGACGACGTTATAGCAATCAGCCCCAGCATTTT CASSPRRGRRYSNQPQHF
- - 15 TRBJ1-1 TRBV6-6 TGTGCCAGCAGGCCCCCCGAGGCAGGGAGGGTTGAAGCTTTCTTT CASRPPEAGRVEAFF
- - 14 TRBJ1-3 TRBV5-6 TGTGCCAGCAGCTTGGAACCCTCTGGAAACACCATATATTTT CASSLEPSGNTIYF
TRBD2 - 15 TRBJ2-7 TRBV19 TGTGCCAGTAGAACTGCCGCGGGAGGCTCCTACGAGCAGTACTTC CASRTAAGGSYEQYF
- - 15 TRBJ1-1 TRBV7-8 TGTGCCAGCAGCTTAGGCCGGGTGCGGGGGACTGAAGCTTTCTTT CASSLGRVRGTEAFF
- - 13 TRBJ1-2 TRBV19 TGTGCCAGTAGTATAGAGTATAACTATGGCTACACCTTC CASSIEYNYGYTF
- - 12 TRBJ2-2 TRBV10-1 TGCGCCAGCAAGGAATCCACCGGGGAGCTGTTTTTT CASKESTGELFF
- once 16 TRBJ1-4 TRBV7-2 TGTGCCAGCAGCCCATCAGGGATCTCTTTTAATGAAAAACTGTTTTTT CASSPSGISFNEKLFF
TRBD1 - 15 TRBJ1-4 TRBV7-9 TGTGCCAGCAGCCCCAGGGGGCAGGCTAATGAAAAACTGTTTTTT CASSPRGQANEKLFF
TRBD2 - 14 TRBJ2-3 TRBV27 TGTGCCAGCATCGGACTAGCGGCTCGTGATACGCAGTATTTT CASIGLAARDTQYF
- - 15 TRBJ1-5 TRBV4-2 TGTGCCAGCAGCCAAGATCGTGGAAGCAATCAGCCCCAGCATTTT CASSQDRGSNQPQHF
TRBD1 - 15 TRBJ2-2 TRBV19 TGTGCCAGTAGTATACGACAGGGCGTCTATGAGGAGCTGTTTTTT CASSIRQGVYEELFF
- - 14 TRBJ1-2 TRBV28 TGTGCCAGCAGTATAGGGACGGAGGGCTTCGGCTACACCTTC CASSIGTEGFGYTF
- - 17 TRBJ2-3 TRBV21-1 TGTGCCAGCAGCAACCACAAGGGGATCATAGGCACAGATACGCAGTATTTT CASSNHKGIIGTDTQYF
- - 15 TRBJ1-2 TRBV5-4 TGTGCCAGCAGCTCTGACCCCGGGAATTACTATGGCTACACCTTC CASSSDPGNYYGYTF
TRBD1 - 16 TRBJ2-2 TRBV5-4 TGTGCCAGCAGACAAACCGGGACAGGGGACACCGGGGAGCTGTTTTTT CASRQTGTGDTGELFF
- - 17 TRBJ1-4 TRBV9 TGTGCCAGCAGCGTAGCGGCAGGGCAATCAACTAATGAAAAACTGTTTTTT CASSVAAGQSTNEKLFF
- - 15 TRBJ1-3 TRBV19 TGTGCCAGTAGTTGGGGGGATCTCTCTGGAAACACCATATATTTT CASSWGDLSGNTIYF
- - 15 TRBJ1-4 TRBV7-2 TGTGCCAGCAGCTTAGGGGCCAGTACGAGGGAAAAACTGTTTTTT CASSLGASTREKLFF
TRBD1 - 15 TRBJ2-3 TRBV13 TGTGCCAGCAGCTTACGGGACAGGAGCACAGATACGCAGTATTTT CASSLRDRSTDTQYF
- - 13 TRBJ2-5 TRBV6-5 TGTGCCAGCAGTTACGGACAGAAAGAGACCCAGTACTTC CASSYGQKETQYF
TRBD2 once 16 TRBJ2-2 TRBV19 TGTGCCAGTACCGCGCGACTAGCTGGTGTCACCGGGGAGCTGTTTTTT CASTARLAGVTGELFF
- - 15 TRBJ2-4 TRBV3-1/TRBV3-2 TGTGCCAGCAGCCAAGATAGGATAGCCAAAAACATTCAGTACTTC CASSQDRIAKNIQYF
- once 11 TRBJ1-2 TRBV28 TGTGCCAGCACAGCTAACTATGGCTACACCTTC CASTANYGYTF
- - 14 TRBJ1-2 TRBV5-1 TGCGCCAGCAGCTTGCAACGGACGTCAGATGGCTACACCTTC CASSLQRTSDGYTF
TRBD2 - 15 TRBJ2-7 TRBV7-3 TGTGCCAGCAGCCCGGGGACTAGCGGGAATCGCGAGCAGTACTTC CASSPGTSGNREQYF
- - 13 TRBJ2-3 TRBV27 TGTGCCAGCAGTTTATTGAGGTGGGATACGCAGTATTTT CASSLLRWDTQYF
TRBD1 - 16 TRBJ1-4 TRBV28 TGTGCCAGCAGTTCAACGCCGACAGGGGAATTTGCAAAACTGTTTTTT CASSSTPTGEFAKLFF
- - 15 TRBJ1-6 TRBV6-5 TGTGCTGCAGCTGTTCGTCTCCCGTCTACTTCACCCCTCCACTTT CAAAVRLPSTSPLHF
- - 16 TRBJ1-3 TRBV6-6 TGTGCCAGCAGTTACTTCCCCTCAAGCTCTGGAAACACCATATATTTT CASSYFPSSSGNTIYF
- - 15 TRBJ1-6 TRBV2 TGTGCCAGCAGTGAAGCGTTGGTAGGGATGTCACCCCTCCACTTT CASSEALVGMSPLHF
- once 13 TRBJ2-7 TRBV15 TGTGCCACCAGCAGTGGGGGTACGAATGAGCAGTACTTC CATSSGGTNEQYF
- - 14 TRBJ1-1 TRBV5-6 TGTGCCAGCTTTGGCGGGACGGCGAACACTGAAGCTTTCTTT CASFGGTANTEAFF
- - 16 TRBJ1-2 TRBV27 TGTGCCAGCAGCTCCTTTCCCCAGGGAAACAACTATGGCTACACCTTC CASSSFPQGNNYGYTF
- - 16 TRBJ2-4 TRBV28 TGTGCCAGCAGTTTTTGGTCACCCGGGGCCAAAAACATTCAGTACTTC CASSFWSPGAKNIQYF
TRBD1 - 15 TRBJ1-1 TRBV27 TGTGCCAGCAGTGTTTACAGGGGACTGAACACTGAAGCTTTCTTT CASSVYRGLNTEAFF
TRBD1 - 15 TRBJ1-1 TRBV7-3 TGTGCCAGCAGCTTTTCGGGACAGGCTAAGACCGAAGCTTTCTTT CASSFSGQAKTEAFF
- - 14 TRBJ2-2 TRBV7-3 TGTGCCAGCAGCTTACTGTCCGGTACCGGGGAGCTGTTTTTT CASSLLSGTGELFF
- - 18 TRBJ2-3 TRBV9 TGTGCCAGCAGCGTATCGGGCAGAAGCTACATCAGCACAGATACGCAGTATTTT CASSVSGRSYISTDTQYF
- - 14 TRBJ1-1 TRBV6-2/TRBV6-3 TGTGCCAGCAGTTACAGTCAGTTGAACACTGAAGCTTTCTTT CASSYSQLNTEAFF
TRBD1 - 13 TRBJ1-1 TRBV10-3 TGTGCCACTAAGGGGGCGGGGAACACTGAAGCTTTCTTT CATKGAGNTEAFF
- - 16 TRBJ2-3 TRBV7-2 TGTGCCAGCAGCTTAGCCTCAGGAGGGCCAGGAGATACGCAGTATTTT CASSLASGGPGDTQYF
TRBD2 - 13 TRBJ2-1 TRBV5-1 TGCGCCAGCAGCGTCGGGAGGTACAATGAGCAGTTCTTC CASSVGRYNEQFF
- - 15 TRBJ2-6 TRBV6-5 TGTGCCAGCACTTGGGAGAGCTCTGGGGCCAACGTCCTGACTTTC CASTWESSGANVLTF
- - 15 TRBJ2-3 TRBV11-2 TGTGCCAGCAGCCTCGCCGGGGCCCGCACAGATACGCAGTATTTT CASSLAGARTDTQYF
- - 14 TRBJ1-6 TRBV7-8 TGTGCCAGCAGTCAGGTCATAGGGAATTCACCCCTCCACTTT CASSQVIGNSPLHF
- - 14 TRBJ2-5 TRBV5-1 TGCGCCAGCAGCTTGGGGACGGATGGAGAGACCCAGTACTTC CASSLGTDGETQYF
- - 15 TRBJ2-3 TRBV7-3 TGTGCCAGCAGCCCCGACGCGGGGGCCACAGATACGCAGTATTTT CASSPDAGATDTQYF